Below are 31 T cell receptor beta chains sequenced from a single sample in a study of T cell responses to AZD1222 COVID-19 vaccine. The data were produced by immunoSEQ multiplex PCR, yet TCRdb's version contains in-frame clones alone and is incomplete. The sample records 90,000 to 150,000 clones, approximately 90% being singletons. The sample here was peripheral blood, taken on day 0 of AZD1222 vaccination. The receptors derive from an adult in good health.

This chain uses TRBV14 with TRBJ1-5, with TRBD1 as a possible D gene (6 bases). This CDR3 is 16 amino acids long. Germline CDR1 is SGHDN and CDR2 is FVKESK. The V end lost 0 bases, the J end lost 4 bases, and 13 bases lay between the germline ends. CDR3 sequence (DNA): TGTGCCAGCAGCCAAGAGGACCACAGGGAGAATCAGCCCCAGCATTTT. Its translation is CASSQEDHRENQPQHF. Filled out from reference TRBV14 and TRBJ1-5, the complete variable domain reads EAGVTQFPSHSVIEKGQTVTLRCDPISGHDNLYWYRRVMGKEIKFLLHFVKESKQDESGMPNNRFLAERTGGTYSTLKVQPAELEDSGVYFCASSQEDHRENQPQHFGDGTRLSIL.

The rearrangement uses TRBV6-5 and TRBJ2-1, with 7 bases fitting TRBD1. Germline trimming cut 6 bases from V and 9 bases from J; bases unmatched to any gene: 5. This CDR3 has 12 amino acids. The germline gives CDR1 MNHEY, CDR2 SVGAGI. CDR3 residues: CASSRDRAEQFF. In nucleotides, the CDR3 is TGTGCCAGCAGCCGTGACAGGGCTGAGCAGTTCTTC.

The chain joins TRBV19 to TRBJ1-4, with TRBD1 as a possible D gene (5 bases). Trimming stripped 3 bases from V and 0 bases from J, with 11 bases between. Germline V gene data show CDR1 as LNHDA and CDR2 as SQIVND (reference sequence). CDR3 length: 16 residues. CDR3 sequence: CASSIVVGATNEKLFF. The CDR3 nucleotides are TGTGCCAGTAGTATTGTTGTGGGGGCAACTAATGAAAAACTGTTTTTT.

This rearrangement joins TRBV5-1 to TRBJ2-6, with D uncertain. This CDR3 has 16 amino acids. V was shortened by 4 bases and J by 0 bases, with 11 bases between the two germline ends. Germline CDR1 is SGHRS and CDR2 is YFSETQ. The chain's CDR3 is CASSPRSISGANVLTF. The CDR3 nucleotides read TGCGCCAGCAGCCCCCGATCCATCTCTGGGGCCAACGTCCTGACTTTC. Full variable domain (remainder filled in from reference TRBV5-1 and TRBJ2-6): KAGVTQTPRYLIKTRGQQVTLSCSPISGHRSVSWYQQTPGQGLQFLFEYFSETQRNKGNFPGRFSGRQFSNSRSEMNVSTLELGDSALYLCASSPRSISGANVLTFGAGSRLTVL.

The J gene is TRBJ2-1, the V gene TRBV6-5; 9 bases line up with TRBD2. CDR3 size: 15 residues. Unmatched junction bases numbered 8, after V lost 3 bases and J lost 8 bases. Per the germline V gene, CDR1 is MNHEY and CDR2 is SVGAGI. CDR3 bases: TGTGCCAGCAGTTATCTGGCGGGGGGGCCAGATGAGCAGTTCTTC. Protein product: CASSYLAGGPDEQFF.

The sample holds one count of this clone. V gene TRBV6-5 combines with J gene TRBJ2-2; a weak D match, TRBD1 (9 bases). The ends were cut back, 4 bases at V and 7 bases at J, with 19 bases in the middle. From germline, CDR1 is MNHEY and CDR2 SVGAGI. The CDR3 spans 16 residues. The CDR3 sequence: CASSLQGAGRDGELFF. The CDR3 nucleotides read TGTGCCAGCAGTTTACAGGGGGCCGGGAGGGACGGGGAGCTGTTTTTT.

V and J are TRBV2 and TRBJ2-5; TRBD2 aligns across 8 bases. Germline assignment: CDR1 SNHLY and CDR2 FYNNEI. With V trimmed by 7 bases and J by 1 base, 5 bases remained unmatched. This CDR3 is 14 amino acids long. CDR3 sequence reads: CASTALAGQETQYF. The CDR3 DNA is TGTGCCAGCACGGCGCTAGCGGGCCAAGAGACCCAGTACTTC.

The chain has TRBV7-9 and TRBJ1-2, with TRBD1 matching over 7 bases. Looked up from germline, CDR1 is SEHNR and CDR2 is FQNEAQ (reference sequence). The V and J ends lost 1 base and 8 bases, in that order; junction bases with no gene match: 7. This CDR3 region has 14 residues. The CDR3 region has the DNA TGTGCCAGCAGCTTAGTCGGGAGGGGGCGAGGCTACACCTTC. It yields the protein CASSLVGRGRGYTF.

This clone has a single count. The CDR3 spells CASSVGGDQTRASEKLFF. In nucleotides, the CDR3 is TGTGCCAGCAGCGTCGGAGGGGACCAAACTCGGGCCAGTGAAAAACTGTTTTTT. The chain carries TRBV9 and TRBJ1-4; perhaps TRBD1 as D (5 bases). Germline lookup yields CDR1 SGDLS and CDR2 YYNGEE. There are 18 residues in the CDR3. The ends were cut back, 2 bases at V and 7 bases at J, with 24 bases in the middle.

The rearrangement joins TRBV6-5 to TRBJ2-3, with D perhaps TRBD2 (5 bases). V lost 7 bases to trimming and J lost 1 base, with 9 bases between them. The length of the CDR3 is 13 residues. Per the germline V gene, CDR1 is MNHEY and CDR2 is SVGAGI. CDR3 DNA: TGTGCCAGCAAGGACGGGGGCACAGATACGCAGTATTTT. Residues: CASKDGGTDTQYF.

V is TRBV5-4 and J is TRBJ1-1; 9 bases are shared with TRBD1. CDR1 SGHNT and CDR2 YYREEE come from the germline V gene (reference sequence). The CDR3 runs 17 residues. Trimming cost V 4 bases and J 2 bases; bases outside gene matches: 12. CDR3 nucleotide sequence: TGTGCCAGCAGCCCAGTAATTGGACAGGGGACAAACACTGAAGCTTTCTTT. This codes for CASSPVIGQGTNTEAFF.

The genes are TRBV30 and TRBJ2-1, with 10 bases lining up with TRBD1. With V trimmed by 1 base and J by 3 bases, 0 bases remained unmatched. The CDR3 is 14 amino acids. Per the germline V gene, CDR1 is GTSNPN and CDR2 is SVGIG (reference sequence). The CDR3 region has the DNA TGTGCCTGGAGTGGGGACAGGGGCTACAATGAGCAGTTCTTC. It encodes CAWSGDRGYNEQFF. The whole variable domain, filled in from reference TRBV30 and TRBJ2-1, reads SQTIHQWPATLVQPVGSPLSLECTVEGTSNPNLYWYRQAAGRGLQLLFYSVGIGQISSEVPQNLSASRPQDRQFILSSKKLLLSDSGFYLCAWSGDRGYNEQFFGPGTRLTVL.

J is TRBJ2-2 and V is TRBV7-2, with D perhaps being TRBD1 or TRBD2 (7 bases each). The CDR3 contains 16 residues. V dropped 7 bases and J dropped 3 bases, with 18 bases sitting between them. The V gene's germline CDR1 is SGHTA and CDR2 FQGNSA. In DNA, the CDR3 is TGTGCCAGCATCCTCATGACAGGGAGGGACACCGGGGAGCTGTTTTTT. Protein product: CASILMTGRDTGELFF.

CDR3 nucleotide sequence: TGTGCCTGGAGTGTTGGGATTTCTGGAAACACCATATATTTT. The encoded protein is CAWSVGISGNTIYF. The chain is built from TRBV30 and TRBJ1-3; D remains unclear. CDR1 is GTSNPN, CDR2 SVGIG, per germline (reference sequence). The CDR3 spans 14 residues. V gave up 0 bases and J gave up 1 base, with 7 bases separating them.

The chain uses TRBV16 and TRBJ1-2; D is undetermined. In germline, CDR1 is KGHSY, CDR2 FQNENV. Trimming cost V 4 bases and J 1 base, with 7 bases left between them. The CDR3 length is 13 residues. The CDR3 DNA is TGTGCCAGCAGCCCCCAAAGTAACTATGGCTACACCTTC. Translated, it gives CASSPQSNYGYTF.

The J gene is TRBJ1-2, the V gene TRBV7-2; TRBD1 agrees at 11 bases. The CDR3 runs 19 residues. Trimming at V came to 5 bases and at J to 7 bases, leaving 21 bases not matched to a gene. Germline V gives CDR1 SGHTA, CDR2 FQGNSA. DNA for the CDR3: TGTGCCAGCAGCCCCGCCCCATACCGGGACAGGGGGGCGCGTCTTGGCTACACCTTC. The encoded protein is CASSPAPYRDRGARLGYTF.

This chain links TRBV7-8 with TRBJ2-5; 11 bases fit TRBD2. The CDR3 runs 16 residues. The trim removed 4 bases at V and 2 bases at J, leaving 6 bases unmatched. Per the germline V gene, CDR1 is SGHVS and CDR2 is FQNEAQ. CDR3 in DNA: TGTGCCAGCAGCTGGCGACTAGCGGGGCGACAAGAGACCCAGTACTTC. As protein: CASSWRLAGRQETQYF. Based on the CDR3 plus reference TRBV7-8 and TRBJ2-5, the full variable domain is GAGVSQSPRYKVAKRGQDVALRCDPISGHVSLFWYQQALGQGPEFLTYFQNEAQLDKSGLPSDRFFAERPEGSVSTLKIQRTQQEDSAVYLCASSWRLAGRQETQYFGPGTRLLVL.

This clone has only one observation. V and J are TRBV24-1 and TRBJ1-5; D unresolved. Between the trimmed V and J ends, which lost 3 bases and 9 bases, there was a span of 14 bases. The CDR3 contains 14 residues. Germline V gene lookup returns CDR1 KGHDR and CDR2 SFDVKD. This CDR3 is CATSDPGNPLPQHF. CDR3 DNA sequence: TGTGCCACCAGTGATCCCGGAAACCCTTTGCCCCAGCATTTT.

This CDR3 reads CASSLVGRGSNTGELFF. The CDR3 nucleotides are TGTGCCAGCAGCTTAGTCGGGCGGGGCTCCAACACCGGGGAGCTGTTTTTT. This chain uses TRBV7-2 with TRBJ2-2; possibly TRBD2 for D (6 bases). This CDR3 has 17 residues. Trimming shortened V by 1 base and J by 2 bases, and 14 bases separated the two germline ends. Germline V gives CDR1 SGHTA, CDR2 FQGNSA.

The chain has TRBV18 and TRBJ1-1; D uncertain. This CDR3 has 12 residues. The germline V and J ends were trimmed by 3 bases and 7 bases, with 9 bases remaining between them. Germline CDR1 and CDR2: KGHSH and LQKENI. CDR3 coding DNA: TGTGCCAGCTCACCCACCCCGGTTGAAGCTTTCTTT. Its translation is CASSPTPVEAFF.

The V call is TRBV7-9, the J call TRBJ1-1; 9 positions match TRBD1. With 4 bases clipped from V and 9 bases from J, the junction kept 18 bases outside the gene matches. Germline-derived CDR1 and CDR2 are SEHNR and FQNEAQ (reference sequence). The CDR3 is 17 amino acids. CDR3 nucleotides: TGTGCCAGCAGCTCCGATGACAGGGGGGGCATAGGAGGAAAAGCTTTCTTT. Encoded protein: CASSSDDRGGIGGKAFF.

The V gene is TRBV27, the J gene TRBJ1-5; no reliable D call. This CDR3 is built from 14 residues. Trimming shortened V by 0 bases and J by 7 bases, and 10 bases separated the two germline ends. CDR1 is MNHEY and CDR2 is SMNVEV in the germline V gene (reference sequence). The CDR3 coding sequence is TGTGCCAGCAGTTTATCAGGGATAGAGCAGCCCCAGCATTTT. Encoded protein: CASSLSGIEQPQHF.

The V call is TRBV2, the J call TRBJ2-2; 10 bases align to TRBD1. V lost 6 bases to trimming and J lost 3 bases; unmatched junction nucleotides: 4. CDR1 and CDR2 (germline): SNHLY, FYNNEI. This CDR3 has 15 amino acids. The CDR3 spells CASRSDRGYTGELFF. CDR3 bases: TGTGCCAGCAGATCGGACAGGGGGTACACCGGGGAGCTGTTTTTT.

CDR3 residues: CASRSLTGEHRGGLFF. The CDR3 DNA follows: TGTGCCAGCAGATCCCTAACAGGGGAGCACCGAGGGGGACTGTTTTTT. This chain joins TRBV5-6 and TRBJ1-4, with 7 positions matching TRBD1. V was clipped by 5 bases and J by 13 bases; unmatched bases: 20. This CDR3 spans 16 amino acids. Germline V gene data show CDR1 as SGHDT and CDR2 as YYEEEE.

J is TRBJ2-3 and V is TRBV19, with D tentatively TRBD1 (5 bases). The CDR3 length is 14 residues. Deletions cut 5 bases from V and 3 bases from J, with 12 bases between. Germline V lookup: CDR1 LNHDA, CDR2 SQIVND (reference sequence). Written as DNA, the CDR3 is TGTGCCAGTAGTGTGCAGGGTTGGACAGATACGCAGTATTTT. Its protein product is CASSVQGWTDTQYF. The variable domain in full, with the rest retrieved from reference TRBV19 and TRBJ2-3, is DGGITQSPKYLFRKEGQNVTLSCEQNLNHDAMYWYRQDPGQGLRLIYYSQIVNDFQKGDIAEGYSVSREKKESFPLTVTSAQKNPTAFYLCASSVQGWTDTQYFGPGTRLTVL.

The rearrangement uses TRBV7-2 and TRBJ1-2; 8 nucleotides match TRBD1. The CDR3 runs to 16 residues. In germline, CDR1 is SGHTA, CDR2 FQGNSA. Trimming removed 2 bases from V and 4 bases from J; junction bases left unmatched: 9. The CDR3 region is CASSLPGGRGSYGYTF. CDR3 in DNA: TGTGCCAGCAGCTTACCAGGGGGCAGGGGATCCTATGGCTACACCTTC.

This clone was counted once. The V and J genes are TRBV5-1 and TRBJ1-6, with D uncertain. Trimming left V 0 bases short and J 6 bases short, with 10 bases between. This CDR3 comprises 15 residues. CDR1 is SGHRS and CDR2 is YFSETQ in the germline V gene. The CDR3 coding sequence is TGCGCCAGCAGCTTGGAGTCTACACCTAATTCACCCCTCCACTTT. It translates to CASSLESTPNSPLHF.

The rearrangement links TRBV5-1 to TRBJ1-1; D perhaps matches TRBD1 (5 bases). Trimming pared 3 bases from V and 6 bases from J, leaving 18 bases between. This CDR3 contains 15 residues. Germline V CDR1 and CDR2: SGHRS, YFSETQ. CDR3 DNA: TGCGCCAGCAGCTCTGGCGGGGCAGGGTACTCTGAAGCTTTCTTT. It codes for CASSSGGAGYSEAFF.

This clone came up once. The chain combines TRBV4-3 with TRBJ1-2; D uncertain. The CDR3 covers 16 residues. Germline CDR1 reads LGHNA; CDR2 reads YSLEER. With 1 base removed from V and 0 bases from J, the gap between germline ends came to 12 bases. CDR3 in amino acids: CASSQVSGTANYGYTF. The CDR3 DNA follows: TGCGCCAGCAGCCAAGTGAGTGGCACGGCTAACTATGGCTACACCTTC.

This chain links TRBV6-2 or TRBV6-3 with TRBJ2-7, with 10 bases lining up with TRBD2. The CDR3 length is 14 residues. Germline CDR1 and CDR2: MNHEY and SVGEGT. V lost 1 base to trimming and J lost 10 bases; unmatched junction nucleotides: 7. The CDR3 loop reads CASSYLGLAGDQYF. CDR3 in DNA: TGTGCCAGCAGTTACTTAGGGCTAGCGGGGGACCAGTACTTC.

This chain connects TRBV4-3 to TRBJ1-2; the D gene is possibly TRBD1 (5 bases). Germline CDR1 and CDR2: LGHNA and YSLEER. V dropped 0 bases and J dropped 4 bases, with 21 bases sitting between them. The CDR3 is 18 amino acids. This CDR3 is CASSQERIQAGSLYGYTF. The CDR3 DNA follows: TGCGCCAGCAGCCAAGAACGGATCCAGGCAGGGTCGCTCTATGGCTACACCTTC.